This T cell receptor beta chain comes out of a study of beta chain features in type 1 diabetes. General study points: Type 1 diabetes patients showed a moderate but significant shortening of TCRB CDR3s in all four CD4+ subsets.

Reverse transcribing all isolated RNA meant expressed TCRB transcripts were sequenced. Sequencing was performed with immunoSEQ multiplex PCR; in TCRdb, only in-frame clones are kept and a portion is missing. The sample lists about 370,000 clones, 9.5% to 10% occurring once. This clone was counted many times. The target antigen is unknown. The receptor's source is a young man with type 1 diabetes. The specimen sequenced was central memory CD4+ T cells from blood.

CDR3 sequence reads: CASSRKPSQERSEQFF. The CDR3 DNA follows: TGTGCCAGCAGCCGTAAACCCTCTCAGGAGCGGTCTGAGCAGTTCTTC. This chain links TRBV14 with TRBJ2-1; a weak D match, TRBD2 (5 bases). The ends were cut back, 4 bases at V and 9 bases at J, with 22 bases in the middle. The germline gives CDR1 SGHDN, CDR2 FVKESK. There are 16 residues in the CDR3.